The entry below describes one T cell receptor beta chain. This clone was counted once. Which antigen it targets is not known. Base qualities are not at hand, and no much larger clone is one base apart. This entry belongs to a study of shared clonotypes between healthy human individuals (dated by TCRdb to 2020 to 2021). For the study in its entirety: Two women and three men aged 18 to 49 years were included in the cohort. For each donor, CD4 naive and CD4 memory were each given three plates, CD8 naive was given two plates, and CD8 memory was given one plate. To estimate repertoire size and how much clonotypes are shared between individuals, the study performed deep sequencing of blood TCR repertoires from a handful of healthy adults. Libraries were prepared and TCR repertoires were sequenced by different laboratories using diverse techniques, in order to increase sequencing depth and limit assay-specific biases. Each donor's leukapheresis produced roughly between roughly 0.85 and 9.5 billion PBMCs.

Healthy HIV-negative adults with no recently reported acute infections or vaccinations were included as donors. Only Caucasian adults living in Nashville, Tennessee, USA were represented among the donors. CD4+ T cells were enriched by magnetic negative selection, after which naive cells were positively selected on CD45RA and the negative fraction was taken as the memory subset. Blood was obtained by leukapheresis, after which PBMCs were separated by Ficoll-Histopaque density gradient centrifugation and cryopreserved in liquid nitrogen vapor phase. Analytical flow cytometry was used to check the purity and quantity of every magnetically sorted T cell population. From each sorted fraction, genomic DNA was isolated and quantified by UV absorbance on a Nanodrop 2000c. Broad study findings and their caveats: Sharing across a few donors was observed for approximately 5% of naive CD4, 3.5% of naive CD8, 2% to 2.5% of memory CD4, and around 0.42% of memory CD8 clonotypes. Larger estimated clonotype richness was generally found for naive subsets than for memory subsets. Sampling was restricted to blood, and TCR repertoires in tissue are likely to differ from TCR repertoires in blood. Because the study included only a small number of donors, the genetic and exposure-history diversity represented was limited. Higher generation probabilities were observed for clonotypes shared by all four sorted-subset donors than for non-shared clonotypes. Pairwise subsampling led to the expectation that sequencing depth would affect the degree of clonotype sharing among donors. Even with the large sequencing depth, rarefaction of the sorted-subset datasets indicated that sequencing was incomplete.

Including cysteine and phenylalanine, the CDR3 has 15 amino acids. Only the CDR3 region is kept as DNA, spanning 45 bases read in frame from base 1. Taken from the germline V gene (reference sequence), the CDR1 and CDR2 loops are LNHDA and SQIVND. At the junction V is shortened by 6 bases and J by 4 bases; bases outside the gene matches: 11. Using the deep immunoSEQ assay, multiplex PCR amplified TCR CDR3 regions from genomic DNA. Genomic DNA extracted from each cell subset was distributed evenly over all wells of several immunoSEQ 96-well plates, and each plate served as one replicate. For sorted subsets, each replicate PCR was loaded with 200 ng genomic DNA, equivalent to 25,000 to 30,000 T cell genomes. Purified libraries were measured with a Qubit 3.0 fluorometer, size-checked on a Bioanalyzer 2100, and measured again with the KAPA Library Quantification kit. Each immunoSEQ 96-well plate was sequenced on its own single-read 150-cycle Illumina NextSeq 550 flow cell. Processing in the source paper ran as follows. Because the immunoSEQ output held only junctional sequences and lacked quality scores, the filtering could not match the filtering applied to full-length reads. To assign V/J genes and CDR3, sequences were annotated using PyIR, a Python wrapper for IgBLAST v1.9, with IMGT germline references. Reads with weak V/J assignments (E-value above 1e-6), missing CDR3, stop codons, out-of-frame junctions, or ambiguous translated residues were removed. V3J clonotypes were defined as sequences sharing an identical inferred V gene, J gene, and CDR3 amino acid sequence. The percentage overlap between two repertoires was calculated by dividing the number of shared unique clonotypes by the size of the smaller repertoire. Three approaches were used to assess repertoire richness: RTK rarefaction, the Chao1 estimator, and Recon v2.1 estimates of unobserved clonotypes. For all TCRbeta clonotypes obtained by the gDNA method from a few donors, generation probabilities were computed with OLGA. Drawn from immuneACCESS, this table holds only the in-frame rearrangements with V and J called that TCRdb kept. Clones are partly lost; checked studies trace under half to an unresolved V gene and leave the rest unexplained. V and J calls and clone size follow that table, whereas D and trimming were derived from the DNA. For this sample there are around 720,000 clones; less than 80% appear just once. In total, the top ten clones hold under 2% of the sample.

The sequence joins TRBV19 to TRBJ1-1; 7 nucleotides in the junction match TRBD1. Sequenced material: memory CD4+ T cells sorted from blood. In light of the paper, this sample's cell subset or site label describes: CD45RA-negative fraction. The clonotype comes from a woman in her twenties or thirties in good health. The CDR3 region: CASRPYPGGTTEAFF. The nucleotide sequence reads TGTGCCAGTAGACCCTACCCAGGGGGGACCACTGAAGCTTTCTTT.